This is a list of T cell receptor beta chains from one sample in a study of blood T cell repertoires in COVID-19. The method was immunoSEQ multiplex PCR; TCRdb's version includes in-frame clones alone and lacks a portion of them. The table lists 210,000 or so clones, approximately 90% of them singletons. The specimen sequenced was peripheral blood. Receptor source: a man aged 30-40 years with acute or convalescent COVID-19. CDR3s include the opening cysteine and the closing phenylalanine or tryptophan. D genes are given only for firm matches.

d_call cdr3_length v_call cdr3_aa
TRBD1 13 TRBV13 CASSWGQGQTQYF
NA 13 TRBV7-3 CASSLRGTGELFF
NA 14 TRBV10-3 CAISESLGRANYTF
TRBD2 15 TRBV7-9 CASSFWRGGYNEQFF
NA 12 TRBV29-1 CSVHGSTDTQYF
TRBD2 13 TRBV5-1 CASSSSGTNEQYF
NA 14 TRBV30 CAWRITGGGDTQYF
TRBD2 15 TRBV28 CASTGGESSYNEQFF
TRBD1 17 TRBV10-1 CASSPSPGQGISYEQYF
NA 14 TRBV6-6 CASNLLQGTDTQYF
NA 14 TRBV20-1 CSASPGSRAREQYF
TRBD1 17 TRBV5-6 CASSPRRTGWESYEQYF
TRBD1 16 TRBV4-2 CASSQGDTGVIYGYTF
TRBD2 16 TRBV27 CASSSLGTSGGETQYF
TRBD1 15 TRBV24-1 CATSDPRDRTYEQYF
NA 11 TRBV2 CASSVEDTQYF
TRBD1 16 TRBV10-1 CASSRYSGGKLDTQYF
TRBD1 14 TRBV19 CASSMLTGFQPQHF
NA 11 TRBV30 CAWSVTRGYTF
TRBD1 15 TRBV6-6 CASRRQTGGLGTQYF
NA 13 TRBV28 CASSLSGITEAFF
NA 15 TRBV28 CASSFWNSSNSPLHF
NA 14 TRBV5-4 CASSLRGGNYGYTF
NA 13 TRBV7-2 CASSTTGYTEAFF
NA 15 TRBV28 CASSFSGAGANVLTF
TRBD1 12 TRBV10-3 CATAQGADGYTF
NA 14 TRBV28 CASTPRVKNSPLHF
TRBD1 15 TRBV30 CAWSPTGQLNYGYTF
NA 15 TRBV7-8 CASSSGFSSTDTQYF
TRBD1 14 TRBV2 CASSGLTGGDTQYF
TRBD1 14 TRBV10-1 CASSADRGYSPLHF
NA 13 TRBV9 CASSVLETDTQYF
NA 17 TRBV18 CASSPGAFLGSYNEQFF
NA 14 TRBV11-2 CASTLAAGTDTQYF
TRBD1 14 TRBV7-2 CASSFDRAGTEAFF
TRBD2 15 TRBV7-3 CASSSLAGETDTQYF
TRBD1 15 TRBV3-1/TRBV3-2 CASSQAKTGGNTIYF
NA 17 TRBV6-6 CASSPAGGTYMNTEAFF
TRBD2 15 TRBV7-2 CASSPGTSGYNEQFF
NA 13 TRBV6-5 CASSYATSQPQHF
NA 14 TRBV6-6 CASTSSFSGNTIYF
NA 16 TRBV14 CASSQDLRGRQEGYTF
NA 11 TRBV7-9 CASSVLNEQFF
TRBD1 14 TRBV19 CASSKGQGSYEQYF
TRBD1 14 TRBV7-8 CASSRKDRVFGYTF
NA 14 TRBV9 CASSVGLTENTIYF
NA 15 TRBV9 CASSVVASSGNTIYF